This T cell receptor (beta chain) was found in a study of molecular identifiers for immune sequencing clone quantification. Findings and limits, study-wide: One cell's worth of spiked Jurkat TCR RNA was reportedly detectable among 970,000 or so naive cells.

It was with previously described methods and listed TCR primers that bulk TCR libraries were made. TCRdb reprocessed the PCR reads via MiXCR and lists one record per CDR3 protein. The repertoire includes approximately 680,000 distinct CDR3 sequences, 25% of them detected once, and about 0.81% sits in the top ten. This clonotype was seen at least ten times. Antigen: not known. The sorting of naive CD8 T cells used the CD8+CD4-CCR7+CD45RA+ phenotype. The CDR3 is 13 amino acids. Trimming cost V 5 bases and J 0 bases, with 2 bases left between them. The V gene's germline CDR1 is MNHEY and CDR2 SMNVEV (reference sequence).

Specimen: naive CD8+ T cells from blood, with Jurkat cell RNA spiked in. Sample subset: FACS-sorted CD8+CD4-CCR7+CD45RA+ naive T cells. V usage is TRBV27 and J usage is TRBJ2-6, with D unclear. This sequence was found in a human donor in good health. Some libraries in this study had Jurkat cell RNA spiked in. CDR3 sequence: CASSRSGANVLTF. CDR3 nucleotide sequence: TGTGCCAGCAGTCGCTCTGGGGCCAACGTCCTGACTTTC.